The rows below give T cell receptor beta chains drawn from one sample of a study of blood T cell repertoires in COVID-19. Only in-frame clones appear in the TCRdb table, and some are missing; sequencing was by immunoSEQ multiplex PCR. The sample lists about 98,000 clones; about 84% were seen once. Input material: peripheral blood. These receptors were obtained from a woman of 80 years or more with acute or convalescent COVID-19. Both conserved end residues are part of each CDR3. D genes are given only for firm matches. Clone size is shown for a subset of rows, as once, few, many or a class of expanded clone.

len: 16; d_gene: NA; v_gene: TRBV28; j_gene: TRBJ1-6; abundance: NA; CDR3nt: TGTGCCAGCAGCCCCCCAGGCAGTTCATATAATTCACCCCTCCACTTT; CDR3aa: CASSPPGSSYNSPLHF
len: 12; d_gene: NA; v_gene: TRBV7-9; j_gene: TRBJ2-1; abundance: NA; CDR3nt: TGTGCCAGCAGCTTCCACTACAATGAGCAGTTCTTC; CDR3aa: CASSFHYNEQFF
len: 16; d_gene: NA; v_gene: TRBV7-2; j_gene: TRBJ1-2; abundance: few; CDR3nt: TGTGCCAGCAGCTCGCTCCGACAGTTTTCAAACTATGGCTACACCTTC; CDR3aa: CASSSLRQFSNYGYTF
len: 17; d_gene: TRBD1; v_gene: TRBV7-9; j_gene: TRBJ1-2; abundance: NA; CDR3nt: TGTGCCAGCAGCCCCGGGACAGGGATAATGGTGGACTATGGCTACACCTTC; CDR3aa: CASSPGTGIMVDYGYTF
len: 14; d_gene: TRBD1; v_gene: TRBV11-2; j_gene: TRBJ2-2; abundance: NA; CDR3nt: TGTGCCAGCAGGGGACAGGGGGCTGGCGGGGAGCTGTTTTTT; CDR3aa: CASRGQGAGGELFF
len: 14; d_gene: TRBD2; v_gene: TRBV7-3; j_gene: TRBJ2-7; abundance: NA; CDR3nt: TGTGCCAGCAGCCCAGGGACTACTACCTACGAGCAGTACTTC; CDR3aa: CASSPGTTTYEQYF
len: 16; d_gene: TRBD1; v_gene: TRBV7-2; j_gene: TRBJ1-1; abundance: NA; CDR3nt: TGTGCCAGCAGCCACGGGACAGGGTTGATGAACACTGAAGCTTTCTTT; CDR3aa: CASSHGTGLMNTEAFF
len: 15; d_gene: NA; v_gene: TRBV7-9; j_gene: TRBJ1-4; abundance: NA; CDR3nt: TGTGCCAGCAGCTCTCAGGACTCTTCTAATGAAAAACTGTTTTTT; CDR3aa: CASSSQDSSNEKLFF
len: 15; d_gene: NA; v_gene: TRBV9; j_gene: TRBJ1-4; abundance: NA; CDR3nt: TGTGCCAGCAGCGTAGGTGGCTTCCCTAATGAAAAACTGTTTTTT; CDR3aa: CASSVGGFPNEKLFF
len: 13; d_gene: NA; v_gene: TRBV14; j_gene: TRBJ1-2; abundance: NA; CDR3nt: TGTGCCAGCAGCCAACGTGGCAACTATGGCTACACCTTC; CDR3aa: CASSQRGNYGYTF
len: 15; d_gene: NA; v_gene: TRBV18; j_gene: TRBJ1-5; abundance: NA; CDR3nt: TGTGCCAGCTCACCTCAAGAAGCGGGGGATCAGCCCCAGCATTTT; CDR3aa: CASSPQEAGDQPQHF
len: 15; d_gene: NA; v_gene: TRBV5-5; j_gene: TRBJ1-1; abundance: once; CDR3nt: TGTGCCAGCAACCGTGGGGGGGGCGTGAACACTGAAGCTTTCTTT; CDR3aa: CASNRGGGVNTEAFF
len: 14; d_gene: TRBD1; v_gene: TRBV13; j_gene: TRBJ1-5; abundance: once; CDR3nt: TGTGCCAGCAGACGGACAGGGGACAATCAGCCCCAGCATTTT; CDR3aa: CASRRTGDNQPQHF
len: 12; d_gene: NA; v_gene: TRBV6-6; j_gene: TRBJ1-4; abundance: few; CDR3nt: TGTGCCAGCAGCTTAACTAATGAAAAACTGTTTTTT; CDR3aa: CASSLTNEKLFF
len: 15; d_gene: TRBD2; v_gene: TRBV9; j_gene: TRBJ2-1; abundance: NA; CDR3nt: TGTGCCAGCAGCGTAATTGGGGCGGGGGGTAATGAGCAGTTCTTC; CDR3aa: CASSVIGAGGNEQFF
len: 17; d_gene: NA; v_gene: TRBV21-1; j_gene: TRBJ2-2; abundance: NA; CDR3nt: TGTGCCAGCAGCGCCCCCCCCTTGGGAGGGCGCACCGGGGAGCTGTTTTTT; CDR3aa: CASSAPPLGGRTGELFF
len: 13; d_gene: NA; v_gene: TRBV7-9; j_gene: TRBJ1-4; abundance: few; CDR3nt: TGTGCCAGCAGCTGGGCAGGGGACGAAAAACTGTTTTTT; CDR3aa: CASSWAGDEKLFF
len: 16; d_gene: NA; v_gene: TRBV4-3; j_gene: TRBJ1-2; abundance: NA; CDR3nt: TGCGCCAGCAGCCCCTTCACCCAGGCGAGTGGGCGCGGCTACACCTTC; CDR3aa: CASSPFTQASGRGYTF
len: 15; d_gene: TRBD1; v_gene: TRBV11-2; j_gene: TRBJ1-1; abundance: NA; CDR3nt: TGTGCCAGCAGCACTAGCGACAGGGGGCCCACTGAAGCTTTCTTT; CDR3aa: CASSTSDRGPTEAFF
len: 15; d_gene: TRBD1; v_gene: TRBV27; j_gene: TRBJ2-1; abundance: NA; CDR3nt: TGTGCCAGCAGTTTATGGGGACAGTCCTACAATGAGCAGTTCTTC; CDR3aa: CASSLWGQSYNEQFF
len: 14; d_gene: NA; v_gene: TRBV18; j_gene: TRBJ2-3; abundance: NA; CDR3nt: TGTGCCAGCTCACCGGGCTTAACCACAGATACGCAGTATTTT; CDR3aa: CASSPGLTTDTQYF
len: 18; d_gene: NA; v_gene: TRBV27; j_gene: TRBJ2-7; abundance: NA; CDR3nt: TGTGCCAGCAGTTTTTCCCGGACAAGGAACGATTTGTTCTACGAGCAGTACTTC; CDR3aa: CASSFSRTRNDLFYEQYF
len: 16; d_gene: TRBD2; v_gene: TRBV18; j_gene: TRBJ2-5; abundance: NA; CDR3nt: TGTGCCAGCTCATCCCTAGCGGGGGCCCTTGGGGGGACCCAGTACTTC; CDR3aa: CASSSLAGALGGTQYF
len: 15; d_gene: NA; v_gene: TRBV5-4; j_gene: TRBJ2-2; abundance: NA; CDR3nt: TGTGCCAGCAGCCCGGCGACTCTGTATACCGGGGAGCTGTTTTTT; CDR3aa: CASSPATLYTGELFF
len: 13; d_gene: NA; v_gene: TRBV9; j_gene: TRBJ2-5; abundance: NA; CDR3nt: TGTGCCAGCAGCAGAGGCGTGGAAGAGACCCAGTACTTC; CDR3aa: CASSRGVEETQYF
len: 15; d_gene: NA; v_gene: TRBV6-2/TRBV6-3; j_gene: TRBJ2-5; abundance: once; CDR3nt: TGTGCCAGCAGTGATCCTACCGGGCCGGGGGAGACCCAGTACTTC; CDR3aa: CASSDPTGPGETQYF
len: 15; d_gene: TRBD1; v_gene: TRBV19; j_gene: TRBJ1-2; abundance: NA; CDR3nt: TGTGCCAGTAGTGCTGGGACAGCCTTCCGCTATGGCTACACCTTC; CDR3aa: CASSAGTAFRYGYTF
len: 15; d_gene: NA; v_gene: TRBV6-2/TRBV6-3; j_gene: TRBJ1-2; abundance: NA; CDR3nt: TGTGCCAGCAGCCTCCCGGTGCCGGGGGGCTATGGCTACACCTTC; CDR3aa: CASSLPVPGGYGYTF
len: 15; d_gene: NA; v_gene: TRBV15; j_gene: TRBJ1-4; abundance: NA; CDR3nt: TGTGCCACCAGCCCAGGACAGAACAACGGTGAAAAACTGTTTTTT; CDR3aa: CATSPGQNNGEKLFF
len: 15; d_gene: NA; v_gene: TRBV4-1; j_gene: TRBJ2-5; abundance: NA; CDR3nt: TGCGCCAGCAGCCAAGATTCAGGGGACGGGGAGACCCAGTACTTC; CDR3aa: CASSQDSGDGETQYF
len: 15; d_gene: TRBD1; v_gene: TRBV15; j_gene: TRBJ1-5; abundance: NA; CDR3nt: TGTGCCACCATGCAGGGGGCGAGGAGCAATCAGCCCCAGCATTTT; CDR3aa: CATMQGARSNQPQHF
len: 12; d_gene: NA; v_gene: TRBV12-3/TRBV12-4; j_gene: TRBJ1-2; abundance: NA; CDR3nt: TGTGCCAGCAGTTTCGGGGGTTATGGCTACACCTTC; CDR3aa: CASSFGGYGYTF